The next 5 T cell receptor beta chains were all read from a single sample in a study of T cell responses to AZD1222 COVID-19 vaccine. Produced via immunoSEQ multiplex PCR; TCRdb's table is partial and in-frame only. The sample lists 130,000 or so clones; over 90% were seen once. The starting material was peripheral blood, obtained on day 0 of AZD1222 vaccination. Source of these receptors: an adult in good health.

The rearrangement joins TRBV3-1 (or the pseudogene TRBV3-2) to TRBJ2-2; no clear D. The germline V and J ends were trimmed by 2 bases and 2 bases, with 6 bases remaining between them. The germline CDR1 and CDR2 sequences are LGHDT and YNNKEL (reference sequence). The CDR3 extends over 14 amino acids. The CDR3 nucleotides read TGTGCCAGCAGCCAAATACCCAACACCGGGGAGCTGTTTTTT. Translation: CASSQIPNTGELFF.

This chain joins TRBV9 and TRBJ1-2, with a possible D match to TRBD1 (5 bases). Germline V lookup: CDR1 SGDLS, CDR2 YYNGEE. Trimming cost V 3 bases and J 3 bases, with 18 bases left between them. The CDR3 sequence is 16 residues long. CDR3 loop: CASSGYRDPLDYGYTF. DNA of the CDR3: TGTGCCAGCAGCGGGTACCGGGACCCTCTCGACTATGGCTACACCTTC.

The chain recombines TRBV10-3 with TRBJ1-2; D gene unclear. In germline, CDR1 is ENHRY, CDR2 SYGVKD. The CDR3 consists of 13 residues. V was clipped by 0 bases and J by 4 bases, with 6 bases between them. CDR3 bases: TGTGCCATCAGTGAGTCGAAATCCTATGGCTACACCTTC. As protein: CAISESKSYGYTF.

This sequence joins TRBV11-2 and TRBJ2-7; 9 positions agree with TRBD1. Trimming removed 5 bases from V and 4 bases from J; junction bases left unmatched: 18. The V gene's germline CDR1 is SGHAT and CDR2 FQNNGV. This CDR3 has 18 amino acids. CDR3 residues: CASSNRRTGASRGYEQYF. In DNA, the CDR3 is TGTGCCAGCAGCAACCGGAGGACAGGGGCATCTCGGGGATACGAGCAGTACTTC.

The V gene is TRBV27, the J gene TRBJ2-3; a weak D match, TRBD1 (6 bases). CDR3 length: 14 residues. V lost 5 bases and J lost 2, with 11 bases in between. Germline CDR1 is MNHEY and CDR2 is SMNVEV (reference sequence). Written as DNA, the CDR3 is TGTGCCAGCAGTCTTTGGGGGCACACAGATACGCAGTATTTT. This codes for CASSLWGHTDTQYF.